The present T cell receptor (beta chain) was sequenced within a study of T cells in Graves' hyperthyroidism and ophthalmopathy. Whole-study context: Staff took peripheral blood when the initial diagnosis was made, before any treatment began.

The study, taken as a whole, reports: Most thyroid clonotypes expanded above 0.001 were also detected in blood.

Germline V gene sequence: CDR1 MNHEY, CDR2 SVGAGI. The ends were cut back, 2 bases at V and 5 bases at J, with 12 bases in the middle. This CDR3 has 14 amino acids. This clonotype was counted many times. Its target is unknown. Individuals with ophthalmopathy presented a Clinical Activity Score of at least 3, a NOSPECS grade of at least 4 and a duration under 3 months. The CDR3 regions of TCR beta were amplified from RNA transcripts. In the first-round RT-PCR of the TCR CDR3, the HTBI primer set was used. Each CDR3 protein is one row after TCRdb ran MiXCR on the multiplex PCR reads. The table records 620,000 or so distinct CDR3 sequences, roughly 15% of them present only once.

The sequenced sample was blood. The rearrangement uses TRBV6-5 and TRBJ2-5; D assignment may be TRBD1 or TRBD2 (5 bases each). This clonotype was obtained from a woman in her forties or fifties with Graves' ophthalmopathy. CDR3 in DNA: TGTGCCAGCAGTTACCCCGGGACCACGGAGACCCAGTACTTC. Encoded protein: CASSYPGTTETQYF.